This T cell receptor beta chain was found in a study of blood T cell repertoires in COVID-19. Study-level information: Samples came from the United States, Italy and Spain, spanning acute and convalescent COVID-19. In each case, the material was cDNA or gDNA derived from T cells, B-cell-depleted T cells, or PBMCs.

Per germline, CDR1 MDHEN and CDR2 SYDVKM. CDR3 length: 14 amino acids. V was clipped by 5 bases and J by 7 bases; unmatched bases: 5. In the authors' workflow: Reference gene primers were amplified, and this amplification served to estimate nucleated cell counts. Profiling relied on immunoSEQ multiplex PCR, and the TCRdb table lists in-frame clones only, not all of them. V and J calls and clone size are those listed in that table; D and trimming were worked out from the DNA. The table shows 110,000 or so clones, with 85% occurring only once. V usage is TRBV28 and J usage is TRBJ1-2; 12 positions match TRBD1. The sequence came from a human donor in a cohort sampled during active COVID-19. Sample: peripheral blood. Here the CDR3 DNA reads TGTGCCAGCAGTCGGGACAGGGGGCGAGGTGGCTACACCTTC. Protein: CASSRDRGRGGYTF.